The 17 T cell receptor beta chains below all came from one sample that was sequenced in a study of T cell responses to AZD1222 COVID-19 vaccine. This table comes from immunoSEQ multiplex PCR, and its TCRdb copy is limited to in-frame clones, with some not included. This sample has about 200,000 clones, with approximately 93% found just once. This specimen consisted of peripheral blood, obtained 28 days after the second AZD1222 dose. The receptors stem from an adult who received the AZD1222 COVID-19 vaccine.

This chain joins TRBV27 and TRBJ1-4; D may be TRBD1 (5 bases). The CDR3 consists of 15 residues. Looked up from germline, CDR1 is MNHEY and CDR2 is SMNVEV (reference sequence). V was clipped by 2 bases and J by 7 bases, with 14 bases between them. The CDR3 coding sequence is TGTGCCAGCAGTTTAAAGGCAGGGTTAAGTGAAAAACTGTTTTTT. The encoded protein is CASSLKAGLSEKLFF.

The CDR3 protein is CATSREGNEQFF. The CDR3 DNA reads TGTGCCACCAGCAGGGAGGGCAATGAGCAGTTCTTC. This chain joins TRBV15 and TRBJ2-1, with D perhaps matching TRBD2 (6 bases). V lost 3 bases, J lost 6 bases, and 6 bases lay in between. Germline V CDR1 and CDR2: LNHNV, YYDKDF (reference sequence). This CDR3 is 12 amino acids long.

The gene calls are TRBV27 and TRBJ1-6; no clear D gene. CDR1 is MNHEY, CDR2 SMNVEV, per germline (reference sequence). Trimming removed 7 bases at V and 0 bases at J, with 10 bases between. The CDR3 runs to 15 residues. The CDR3 region has the DNA TGTGCCAGCAAATTAGGGAGCTCCTATAATTCACCCCTCCACTTT. Protein sequence: CASKLGSSYNSPLHF.

This clone occurred a few times. V and J are TRBV3-1 (or the pseudogene TRBV3-2) and TRBJ2-1; 9 bases agree with TRBD2. With V trimmed by 4 bases and J by 2 bases, 6 bases remained unmatched. The CDR3 sequence is 16 residues long. Per germline, CDR1 LGHDT and CDR2 YNNKEL (reference sequence). The CDR3 is CASSLLGGRAYNEQFF. The DNA of the CDR3 is TGTGCCAGCAGCCTTCTCGGCGGGAGGGCCTACAATGAGCAGTTCTTC.

The rearrangement joins TRBV6-5 to TRBJ2-3, with 11 positions matching TRBD2. Germline-derived CDR1 and CDR2 are MNHEY and SVGAGI. This CDR3 region has 15 residues. After removal of 1 base from V and 5 bases from J, the junction contained 2 bases not matched to a gene. The CDR3 here is CASSYLAGGGDTQYF. In DNA form, the CDR3 reads TGTGCCAGCAGTTACTTAGCGGGAGGGGGAGATACGCAGTATTTT.

The rearrangement uses TRBV5-1 and TRBJ2-7; D remains unclear. The CDR3 runs to 15 residues. V lost 4 bases and J lost 4, with 18 bases in between. The germline V gene has CDR1 SGHRS and CDR2 YFSETQ. The CDR3 coding sequence is TGCGCCAGCAGCCTCGACGGTACTCCTGGGTACGAGCAGTACTTC. It is translated as CASSLDGTPGYEQYF.

The chain carries TRBV29-1 and TRBJ1-2, with 9 bases fitting TRBD1. The germline CDR1 and CDR2 sequences are SQVTM and ANQGSEA. The CDR3 spans 14 residues. Losses at the gene ends were 1 base for V and 2 bases for J; bases not matched to a gene: 2. The CDR3 spells CSVEAGTGNYGYTF. The CDR3 DNA reads as TGCAGCGTTGAAGCGGGGACAGGGAACTATGGCTACACCTTC.

V and J are TRBV14 and TRBJ2-7; D could derive from TRBD1 or TRBD2 (5 bases each). Trimming cost V 3 bases and J 6 bases, with 6 bases left between them. The CDR3 runs to 11 residues. CDR1 and CDR2 (germline): SGHDN, FVKESK. CDR3 protein: CASSQRGEQYF. CDR3 coding DNA: TGTGCCAGCAGCCAGAGGGGCGAGCAGTACTTC.

The V call is TRBV5-1, the J call TRBJ1-5; unclear D gene. With 4 bases removed from V and 3 bases from J, the gap between germline ends came to 8 bases. This CDR3 is built from 13 residues. Germline CDR1 SGHRS, CDR2 YFSETQ. The CDR3 DNA sequence: TGCGCCAGCAGCGACGGTATCAATCAGCCCCAGCATTTT. The encoded protein is CASSDGINQPQHF. Complete variable domain (other parts from reference TRBV5-1 and TRBJ1-5): KAGVTQTPRYLIKTRGQQVTLSCSPISGHRSVSWYQQTPGQGLQFLFEYFSETQRNKGNFPGRFSGRQFSNSRSEMNVSTLELGDSALYLCASSDGINQPQHFGDGTRLSIL.

The chain carries TRBV19 and TRBJ1-1; D possibly corresponds to TRBD1 (6 bases). The V gene's germline CDR1 is LNHDA and CDR2 SQIVND (reference sequence). This CDR3 spans 13 amino acids. With 5 bases removed from V and 4 bases from J, the gap between germline ends came to 11 bases. The CDR3 DNA is TGTGCCAGTAGTGAACAGGGCCGCACTGAAGCTTTCTTT. This translates into CASSEQGRTEAFF.

This rearrangement joins TRBV7-3 to TRBJ2-5; D unclear. This CDR3 region has 17 residues. The germline V gene has CDR1 SGHTA and CDR2 FQGTGA. Between the trimmed V and J ends, which lost 2 bases and 5 bases, there was a span of 21 bases. CDR3 bases: TGTGCCAGCAGCTTAGGCATTGCGGCCTCCGGCTGGGAGACCCAGTACTTC. This gives the protein CASSLGIAASGWETQYF.

For the CDR3, the DNA is TGTGCCAGCAGCCCGGGACACCCCACAGATACGCAGTATTTT. Translating it yields CASSPGHPTDTQYF. The chain carries TRBV11-3 and TRBJ2-3; a weak D match, TRBD1 (6 bases). The germline gives CDR1 SGHNT, CDR2 YENEEA. Between the trimmed V and J ends, which lost 5 bases and 2 bases, there was a span of 11 bases. The CDR3 is 14 amino acids.

This chain joins TRBV27 and TRBJ1-2; maybe TRBD1 (6 bases). This CDR3 contains 16 residues. CDR1 and CDR2 from the germline V gene are MNHEY and SMNVEV (reference sequence). The V end lost 6 bases, the J end lost 4 bases, and 21 bases lay between the germline ends. CDR3: CASSPGHLTQIYGYTF. In DNA, the CDR3 is TGTGCCAGCAGCCCGGGACACCTAACCCAAATCTATGGCTACACCTTC.

Worth noting for this clone: Other DNA sequences in this sample translate to the same CDR3. The chain employs TRBV7-9 and TRBJ2-7; D not resolved. The CDR3 runs 11 residues. Germline V gene lookup returns CDR1 SEHNR and CDR2 FQNEAQ (reference sequence). V was trimmed by 3 bases and J by 7 bases, leaving 7 bases between them. The CDR3 sequence: CASSLDGEQYF. Here the CDR3 DNA reads TGTGCCAGCAGCTTGGACGGAGAGCAGTACTTC.

This clone has just a few counts. This chain links TRBV5-1 with TRBJ2-7; no reliable D call. The CDR3 extends over 14 amino acids. The germline V gene encodes CDR1 SGHRS and CDR2 YFSETQ. V was cut by 1 base and J by 1 base, with 9 bases left in between. Here the CDR3 reads CASSLYGLSYEQYF. CDR3 nucleotides: TGCGCCAGCAGCTTGTACGGGCTTTCCTACGAGCAGTACTTC.

The chain has TRBV28 and TRBJ2-7, with TRBD1 matching 8 bases. This CDR3 region has 15 residues. Germline values: CDR1 MDHEN, CDR2 SYDVKM. The trim removed 3 bases at V and 4 bases at J, leaving 8 bases unmatched. CDR3 region: CASSFGQGAAYEQYF. The CDR3 bases are TGTGCCAGCAGTTTTGGGCAGGGGGCCGCTTACGAGCAGTACTTC.

V and J are TRBV9 and TRBJ2-2, with a tentative D call TRBD1 (5 bases). Between the trimmed V and J ends, which lost 3 bases and 5 bases, there was a span of 14 bases. CDR1 and CDR2 (germline): SGDLS, YYNGEE. The CDR3 runs 15 residues. The CDR3 sequence: CASSATGLGTGELFF. The DNA for the CDR3 is TGTGCCAGCAGCGCTACAGGATTAGGGACCGGGGAGCTGTTTTTT.